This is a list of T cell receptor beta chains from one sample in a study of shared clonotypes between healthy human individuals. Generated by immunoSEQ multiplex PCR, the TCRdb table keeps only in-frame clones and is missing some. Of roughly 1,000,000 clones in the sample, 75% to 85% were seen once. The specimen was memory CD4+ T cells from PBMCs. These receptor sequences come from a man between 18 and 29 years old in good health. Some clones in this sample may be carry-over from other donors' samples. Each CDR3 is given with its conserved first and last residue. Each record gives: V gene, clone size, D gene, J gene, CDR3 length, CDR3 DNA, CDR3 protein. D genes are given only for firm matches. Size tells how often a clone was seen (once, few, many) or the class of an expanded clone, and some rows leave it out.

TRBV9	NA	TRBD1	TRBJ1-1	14	TGTGCCAGCAGCGTAGCGGACAGGGAGACTGAAGCTTTCTTT	CASSVADRETEAFF
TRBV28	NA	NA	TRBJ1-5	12	TGTGCCAGCAGTTTATTACATCAGCCCCAGCATTTT	CASSLLHQPQHF
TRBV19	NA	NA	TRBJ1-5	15	TGTGCCAGTAGTACCCCCGTAGCTAATAATCAGCCCCAGCATTTT	CASSTPVANNQPQHF
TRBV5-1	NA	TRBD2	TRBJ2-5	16	TGCGCCAGCAGCTCCGCTCTAGCGGGAGGGCCGGAGACCCAGTACTTC	CASSSALAGGPETQYF
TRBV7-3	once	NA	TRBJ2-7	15	TGTGCCAGCAGCTTAGTTGGAGGCCCGCCCTACGAGCAGTACTTC	CASSLVGGPPYEQYF
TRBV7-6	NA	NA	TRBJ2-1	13	TGTGCCAGCAGCTTGAACGGATACAATGAGCAGTTCTTC	CASSLNGYNEQFF
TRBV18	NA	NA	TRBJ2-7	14	TGTGCCAGCTCACCGACCTTCCCCGGGGCCGAGCAGTACTTC	CASSPTFPGAEQYF
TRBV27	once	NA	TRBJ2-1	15	TGTGCCAGCAGTTTAAGGTACAGGGCATATGATGAGCAGTTCTTC	CASSLRYRAYDEQFF
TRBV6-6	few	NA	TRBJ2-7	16	TGTGCCAGCAGTTACTCGACCTTCTCTCGCTCCTACGAGCAGTACTTC	CASSYSTFSRSYEQYF
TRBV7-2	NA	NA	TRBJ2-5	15	TGTGCCAGCAGCCCCCAAGGCCAGCCGGAAGAGACCCAGTACTTC	CASSPQGQPEETQYF